Presented here are 14 T cell receptor beta chains from one specimen sequenced in a study of T-cell reconstitution after alpha-beta-depleted transplantation in children. The authors prepared the TCRbeta library with unique molecular identifiers. MiXCR, applied by TCRdb to the PCR reads, yields one record per CDR3 protein. The sample has 600,000 to 700,000 distinct CDR3 sequences; 15% to 20% are singletons. This specimen was PBMCs from the stem cell graft donor, taken from the stem cell graft. These receptors were obtained from a human donor who donated a stem cell graft to a child with acute myeloid leukemia.

This clonotype was observed many times. The V call is TRBV20-1, the J call TRBJ1-6, with TRBD1 as a possible D gene (5 bases). CDR3 length equals 12 residues. Trimming shortened V by 2 bases and J by 8 bases, and 7 bases separated the two germline ends. CDR1 is DFQATT and CDR2 is SNEGSKA in the germline V gene (reference sequence). For the CDR3, the DNA is TGCAGTGCTAGACAGGGAGATTCACCCCTCCACTTT. Its protein is CSARQGDSPLHF.

This clonotype was recorded many times. CDR3 loop: CSAQALDRDDEQYF. CDR3 nucleotide sequence: TGCAGTGCCCAAGCCTTGGACAGGGACGACGAGCAGTACTTC. V is TRBV20-1 and J is TRBJ2-7, with TRBD1 matching over 8 bases. Germline trimming cut 6 bases from V and 5 bases from J; bases unmatched to any gene: 12. This CDR3 region has 14 residues. The germline V gene encodes CDR1 DFQATT and CDR2 SNEGSKA (reference sequence).

The J gene is TRBJ2-7, the V gene TRBV29-1; TRBD2 might be the D (5 bases). The germline CDR1 and CDR2 sequences are SQVTM and ANQGSEA. This CDR3 region has 12 residues. V lost 7 bases and J lost 2, with 12 bases in between. Written as DNA, the CDR3 is TGCAGCGGAGGGAGAGCCCCCTACGAGCAGTACTTC. Translating gives CSGGRAPYEQYF.

This clonotype showed up many times. The genes are TRBV29-1 and TRBJ2-3, with TRBD2 matching 7 bases. Germline CDR1 reads SQVTM; CDR2 reads ANQGSEA. V lost 4 bases and J lost 1; bases outside the gene matches: 2. The length of the CDR3 is 13 residues. The CDR3 nucleotides are TGCAGCGTTGTGCTAGCGGGCACAGATACGCAGTATTTT. It translates to CSVVLAGTDTQYF.

This clonotype was seen many times. The chain has TRBV20-1 and TRBJ2-2, with no clear D. Trimming left V 3 bases short and J 1 base short, with 9 bases between. In germline, CDR1 is DFQATT, CDR2 SNEGSKA (reference sequence). CDR3 length: 14 residues. The CDR3 region is CSARFAGNTGELFF. CDR3 nucleotides: TGCAGTGCTAGGTTCGCAGGGAACACCGGGGAGCTGTTTTTT.

This chain connects TRBV20-1 to TRBJ2-1; tentatively, D is TRBD1 or TRBD2 (7 bases each). The CDR3 is made up of 14 amino acids. V gave up 6 bases and J gave up 0 bases, with 12 bases separating them. Germline V CDR1 and CDR2: DFQATT, SNEGSKA (reference sequence). The CDR3 sequence is CSAERDSSYNEQFF. The CDR3 region has the DNA TGCAGTGCGGAGCGGGACAGCTCCTACAATGAGCAGTTCTTC.

This clonotype was seen at least ten times. The chain employs TRBV6-1 and TRBJ2-7; D possibly uses TRBD1 or TRBD2 (5 bases each). V lost 3 bases and J 6 bases, leaving 9 bases between the germline ends. In germline, CDR1 is MNHNS, CDR2 SASEGT. The CDR3 totals 12 residues. The DNA of the CDR3 is TGTGCCAGCAGTGACAAGGGGAGCGAGCAGTACGTC. Its protein is CASSDKGSEQYV.

The chain employs TRBV20-1 and TRBJ2-3, with TRBD1 matching 10 bases. CDR1 is DFQATT, CDR2 SNEGSKA, per germline (reference sequence). This CDR3 region has 15 residues. V trimming: 5 bases; J trimming: 3 bases; junction bases outside the gene matches: 8. CDR3 coding DNA: TGCAGTGCTGGGGACAGGGGAATCCGTACAGATACGCAGTATTTT. Translation: CSAGDRGIRTDTQYF.

The chain combines TRBV12-3 or TRBV12-4 with TRBJ2-3; D possibly corresponds to TRBD1 (5 bases). The length of the CDR3 is 15 residues. V lost 8 bases, J lost 3 bases, and 18 bases lay in between. The CDR3 sequence is CASQGQGRTTDTQYF. The CDR3 nucleotides are TGTGCCAGCCAAGGCCAGGGCAGGACGACAGATACGCAGTATTTT.

This chain uses TRBV7-2 with TRBJ2-3; D not resolved. Germline CDR1 SGHTA, CDR2 FQGNSA. This CDR3 region has 13 residues. The germline V and J ends were trimmed by 5 bases and 4 bases, with 10 bases remaining between them. CDR3 in DNA: TGTGCCAGCAGCCCCACTGACTCAGATACGCAGTATTTT. This codes for CASSPTDSDTQYF.

The table lists this clonotype with many counts. CDR3 bases: TGCAGTGCTACATCCGGGACAGGAGAGGAGCCCCAGCATTTT. Protein: CSATSGTGEEPQHF. V is TRBV20-1 and J is TRBJ1-5; 8 nucleotides agree with TRBD1. CDR1 DFQATT and CDR2 SNEGSKA come from the germline V gene (reference sequence). This CDR3 spans 14 amino acids. With 4 bases clipped from V and 8 bases from J, the junction kept 10 bases outside the gene matches.

The V and J genes are TRBV7-8 and TRBJ1-2; D might be TRBD1 (5 bases). Trimming took off 5 bases at V and 3 bases at J, with 19 bases between the two ends. This CDR3 comprises 16 residues. CDR1 is SGHVS, CDR2 FQNEAQ, per germline. This chain's CDR3 is CASSPRVLPRDYGYTF. The CDR3 nucleotides read TGTGCCAGCAGCCCCAGGGTCCTGCCTAGGGACTATGGCTACACCTTC.

Many counts were recorded for this clonotype. The chain links TRBV20-1 to TRBJ2-2; TRBD2 is a possible D gene (5 bases). The germline CDR1 and CDR2 sequences are DFQATT and SNEGSKA (reference sequence). V shed 1 base and J shed 5 bases, with 11 bases lying between them. The CDR3 spans 14 residues. The CDR3 is CSARVTGITGELFF. Written as DNA, the CDR3 is TGCAGTGCTAGAGTAACGGGGATTACCGGGGAGCTGTTTTTT.

At least ten counts were recorded for this clonotype. J is TRBJ2-3 and V is TRBV7-8, with D uncertain. Germline CDR1 is SGHVS and CDR2 is FQNEAQ. CDR3 length equals 15 residues. Trimming took off 5 bases at V and 1 base at J, with 13 bases between the two ends. CDR3 DNA sequence: TGTGCCAGCAGCCGTGGGGTACCAGGCACAGATACGCAGTATTTT. It specifies CASSRGVPGTDTQYF.